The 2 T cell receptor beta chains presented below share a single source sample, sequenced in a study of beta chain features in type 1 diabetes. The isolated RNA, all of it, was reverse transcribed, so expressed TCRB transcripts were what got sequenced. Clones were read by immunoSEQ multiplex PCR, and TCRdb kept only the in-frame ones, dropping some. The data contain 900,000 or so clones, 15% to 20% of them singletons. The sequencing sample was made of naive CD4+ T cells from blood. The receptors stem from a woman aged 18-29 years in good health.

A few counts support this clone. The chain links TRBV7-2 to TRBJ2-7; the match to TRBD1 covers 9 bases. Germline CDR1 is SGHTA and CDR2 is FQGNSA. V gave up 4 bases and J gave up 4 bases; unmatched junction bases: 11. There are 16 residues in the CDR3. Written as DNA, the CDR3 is TGTGCCAGCAGCTCGAGCCCCGGGACAGGGAGATACGAGCAGTACTTC. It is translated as CASSSSPGTGRYEQYF.

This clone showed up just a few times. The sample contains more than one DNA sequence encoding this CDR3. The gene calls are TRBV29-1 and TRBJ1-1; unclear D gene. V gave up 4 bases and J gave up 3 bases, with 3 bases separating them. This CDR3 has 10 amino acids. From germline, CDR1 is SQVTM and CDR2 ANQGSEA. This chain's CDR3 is CSVVDTEAFF. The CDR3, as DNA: TGCAGCGTTGTAGACACTGAAGCTTTCTTT.